The 19 T cell receptor beta chains below were found in one sample sequenced in a study of persistence of HIV-infected CD4 T cells. This was the immunoSEQ version 4 assay in survey mode. Profiled with immunoSEQ multiplex PCR; TCRdb holds only in-frame clones, not every one. Of 46,000 or so clones in the sample, more than 60% were seen once. Stimulation used 8.5 to 10 ug/mL lysate from CMV-infected fibroblasts. CD40L/CD69 double-negative CD45RO-high memory CD4+ T cells were collected. No antigen is known for these receptors. The sequences come from CD4+ T cells sorted from PBMCs after approximately 19-hour stimulation, collected from a patient who received antiretroviral therapy. The receptor source for this set is an adult man with HIV who was CMV-seropositive.

This chain connects TRBV6-2 or TRBV6-3 to TRBJ1-5, with D maybe TRBD1 (5 bases). Trimming cost V 0 bases and J 3 bases, with 9 bases left between them. From germline, CDR1 is MNHEY and CDR2 SVGEGT. CDR3 length: 15 residues. This chain's CDR3 is CASSYSAGPNQPQHF. In DNA, the CDR3 is TGTGCCAGCAGTTACTCAGCAGGGCCCAATCAGCCCCAGCATTTT.

The chain joins TRBV6-5 to TRBJ1-4; 10 bases are shared with TRBD1. The CDR3 spans 14 residues. The V and J ends lost 5 bases and 10 bases, in that order; junction bases with no gene match: 7. Germline CDR1 MNHEY, CDR2 SVGAGI. The CDR3 sequence is CASSPRDRGVKLFF. The CDR3 region has the DNA TGTGCCAGCAGTCCCCGGGACAGGGGAGTAAAACTGTTTTTT.

V gene TRBV7-2 combines with J gene TRBJ2-1, with D hard to call. The germline V and J ends were trimmed by 1 base and 0 bases, with 7 bases remaining between them. From germline, CDR1 is SGHTA and CDR2 FQGNSA. CDR3 size: 15 residues. Here the CDR3 DNA reads TGTGCCAGCAGCTTAGAACGGGCCTCCTACAATGAGCAGTTCTTC. It specifies CASSLERASYNEQFF.

This chain links TRBV11-2 with TRBJ1-5; D not certain. Trimming cost V 3 bases and J 4 bases, with 10 bases left between them. The CDR3 spans 14 residues. Germline lookup yields CDR1 SGHAT and CDR2 FQNNGV. The CDR3 sequence is CASSLGPFNQPQHF. CDR3 bases: TGTGCCAGCAGCTTGGGCCCCTTTAATCAGCCCCAGCATTTT. Supplemented by reference TRBV11-2 and TRBJ1-5, the full variable domain reads EAGVAQSPRYKIIEKRQSVAFWCNPISGHATLYWYQQILGQGPKLLIQFQNNGVVDDSQLPKDRFSAERLKGVDSTLKIQPAKLEDSAVYLCASSLGPFNQPQHFGDGTRLSIL.

The chain recombines TRBV5-4 with TRBJ1-4; tentatively, D is TRBD1 (5 bases). Germline CDR1 and CDR2: SGHNT and YYREEE (reference sequence). The CDR3 spans 17 residues. V was pared by 2 bases and J by 2 bases, with 16 bases between. For the CDR3, the DNA is TGTGCCAGCAGCTTTGGGGCAGGGAACCCGACTAATGAAAAACTGTTTTTT. Amino acids: CASSFGAGNPTNEKLFF.

This rearrangement joins TRBV27 to TRBJ1-6; TRBD1 agrees at 7 bases. Germline assignment: CDR1 MNHEY and CDR2 SMNVEV (reference sequence). With 3 bases clipped from V and 4 bases from J, the junction kept 9 bases outside the gene matches. This CDR3 contains 17 residues. This chain's CDR3 is CASSFLTPGQYNSPLHF. The CDR3 DNA follows: TGTGCCAGCAGTTTCTTAACACCGGGACAGTATAATTCACCCCTCCACTTT.

The chain joins TRBV6-2 or TRBV6-3 to TRBJ1-2; D is undetermined. The V gene's germline CDR1 is MNHEY and CDR2 SVGEGT. V was shortened by 0 bases and J by 4 bases, with 6 bases between the two germline ends. This CDR3 is 13 amino acids long. DNA for the CDR3: TGTGCCAGCAGTTACTCTCCCATCTATGGCTACACCTTC. This sequence encodes CASSYSPIYGYTF.

The rearrangement uses TRBV11-2 and TRBJ1-2; weak D call: TRBD1 (6 bases). Per germline, CDR1 SGHAT and CDR2 FQNNGV. Between the trimmed V and J ends, which lost 5 bases and 4 bases, there was a span of 11 bases. This CDR3 region has 13 residues. The DNA for the CDR3 is TGTGCCAGCAGCCCGACAGGTCCCTATGGCTACACCTTC. This codes for CASSPTGPYGYTF.

The chain carries TRBV12-5 and TRBJ1-1; tentative D call: TRBD1 (6 bases). CDR3 length: 16 amino acids. The V and J ends lost 6 bases and 5 bases respectively, with 22 bases between them. The V gene's germline CDR1 is LGHNT and CDR2 FRNRAP. The CDR3 here is CASGRSNRAGGTEAFF. CDR3 in DNA: TGTGCTAGTGGCCGTTCGAACAGGGCGGGGGGGACTGAAGCTTTCTTT.

The CDR3 DNA follows: TGTGCCATCAGTGAAGCTAGCGGGGGGGCGAGAGATACGCAGTATTTT. This sequence encodes CAISEASGGARDTQYF. The chain carries TRBV10-3 and TRBJ2-3; 12 bases map to TRBD2. Losses at the gene ends were 3 bases for V and 5 bases for J; bases not matched to a gene: 6. From germline, CDR1 is ENHRY and CDR2 SYGVKD. The CDR3 spans 16 residues.

This clone is a singleton in its sample. The rearrangement uses TRBV10-3 and TRBJ2-5; D perhaps matches TRBD2 (5 bases). Per germline, CDR1 ENHRY and CDR2 SYGVKD. Trimming took off 2 bases at V and 5 bases at J, with 6 bases between the two ends. The CDR3 has 12 amino acids. CDR3 region: CAISERGETQYF. In nucleotides, the CDR3 is TGTGCCATCAGTGAGAGAGGGGAGACCCAGTACTTC.

V gene TRBV18 combines with J gene TRBJ2-3; possible D gene TRBD2, 6 bases. The CDR3 is made up of 15 amino acids. Germline CDR1 and CDR2: KGHSH and LQKENI. V was shortened by 1 base and J by 4 bases, with 12 bases between the two germline ends. This CDR3 reads CASSPQAGLADTQYF. Here the CDR3 DNA reads TGTGCCAGCTCACCACAGGCGGGATTAGCAGATACGCAGTATTTT.

This chain joins TRBV23-1 and TRBJ1-1; 8 bases are a match to TRBD1. TRBV23-1 is an open reading frame, and its role is uncertain. J gave up 3 bases and V 4 bases, and 10 bases lay outside the gene matches. CDR3 length: 16 residues. In nucleotides, the CDR3 is TGCGCCAGCAGTCCTAGAACGGGACAGGAGGACACTGAAGCTTTCTTT. Residues: CASSPRTGQEDTEAFF.

This chain uses TRBV4-2 with TRBJ1-1, with D perhaps TRBD1 (5 bases). The ends were cut back, 3 bases at V and 5 bases at J, with 16 bases in the middle. Germline-derived CDR1 and CDR2 are LGHNA and YNFKEQ. CDR3 length equals 15 residues. CDR3 coding DNA: TGTGCCAGCAGCCAGTGGGGCTCCGGGTTTACTGAAGCTTTCTTT. Residues: CASSQWGSGFTEAFF.

The chain recombines TRBV10-3 with TRBJ1-6; 10 bases align to TRBD1. Germline CDR1 is ENHRY and CDR2 is SYGVKD. J gave up 4 bases and V 6 bases, and 3 bases lay outside the gene matches. This CDR3 is built from 15 residues. CDR3 in DNA: TGTGCCATCAGCCGGACAGGGGGATATAATTCACCCCTCCACTTT. This gives the protein CAISRTGGYNSPLHF.

This chain uses TRBV27 with TRBJ1-3, with TRBD1 matching over 7 bases. With V trimmed by 6 bases and J by 0 bases, 11 bases remained unmatched. The CDR3 length is 17 residues. CDR1 is MNHEY and CDR2 is SMNVEV in the germline V gene (reference sequence). Written as DNA, the CDR3 is TGTGCCAGCAGCAAAAACAGGGGCGCCATCTCTGGAAACACCATATATTTT. As protein: CASSKNRGAISGNTIYF.

This chain joins TRBV4-1 and TRBJ2-5; 10 bases are a match to TRBD2. The J segment lost 7 bases and the V segment lost 3 bases, leaving 11 bases of the junction unmatched. This CDR3 is 16 amino acids long. The germline V gene encodes CDR1 MGHRA and CDR2 YSYEKL. The CDR3 spells CASSQPQAGGPGTQYF. CDR3 DNA sequence: TGCGCCAGCAGCCAGCCGCAAGCGGGGGGGCCGGGGACCCAGTACTTC.

For the CDR3, the DNA is TGCGCCAGCAGCCCGACTCGCTTCGAGCGGGCGGGGGGCTACACCTTC. Translation gives CASSPTRFERAGGYTF. This chain uses TRBV4-3 with TRBJ1-2; the D is unclear. V was clipped by 4 bases and J by 8 bases, with 23 bases between them. Germline V gene lookup returns CDR1 LGHNA and CDR2 YSLEER. This CDR3 is built from 16 residues.

To note about this clone: This may come from a read error, since a much larger clone is one base off. The rearrangement joins TRBV7-9 to TRBJ1-1, with D uncertain. Trimming took off 4 bases at V and 5 bases at J, with 20 bases between the two ends. From germline, CDR1 is SEHNR and CDR2 FQNEAQ (reference sequence). The CDR3 loop spans 16 amino acids. The CDR3 here is CASSSPSMGGKTEAFF. CDR3 coding DNA: TGTGCCAGCAGCTCCCCCTCAATGGGTGGGAAGACTGAAGCTTTCTTT.